These 15 T cell receptor beta chains were sequenced from one sample in a study of blood T cell repertoires in COVID-19. The assay was immunoSEQ multiplex PCR, and TCRdb's table has in-frame clones only and misses some. The data show 150,000 or so clones, 85% to 90% seen once. Sequencing was done on a sample of peripheral blood. All receptors come from a man aged 18 to 35 with COVID-19, enrolled during active disease.

The gene calls are TRBV24-1 and TRBJ2-3, with 9 bases that match TRBD1. The CDR3 is 14 residues long. The germline V gene has CDR1 KGHDR and CDR2 SFDVKD. Unmatched junction bases numbered 10, after V lost 10 bases and J lost 6 bases. CDR3 coding DNA: TGTGCCACGGGGCGGACAGGGGCGGGGGATACGCAGTATTTT. Translation gives CATGRTGAGDTQYF.

The chain couples TRBV7-9 to TRBJ2-7, with TRBD1 matching 12 bases. In germline, CDR1 is SEHNR, CDR2 FQNEAQ (reference sequence). This CDR3 has 17 amino acids. The V gene end was trimmed by 5 bases and the J gene end by 6 bases; junction bases not matched to a gene: 14. This CDR3 reads CASSPSPGQGAEGEQYF. In DNA form, the CDR3 reads TGTGCCAGCAGCCCGAGTCCGGGACAGGGGGCAGAGGGCGAGCAGTACTTC. Combining the CDR3 with reference TRBV7-9 and TRBJ2-7 gives the whole variable domain DTGVSQNPRHKITKRGQNVTFRCDPISEHNRLYWYRQTLGQGPEFLTYFQNEAQLEKSRLLSDRFSAERPKGSFSTLEIQRTEQGDSAMYLCASSPSPGQGAEGEQYFGPGTRLTVT.

V and J are TRBV30 and TRBJ2-3; 11 bases fit TRBD2. J was trimmed by 1 base and V by 1 base; bases with no gene match: 4. This CDR3 spans 16 amino acids. Germline CDR1 reads GTSNPN; CDR2 reads SVGIG (reference sequence). The CDR3 is CAWSDSGRAGTDTQYF. CDR3 coding DNA: TGTGCCTGGAGTGATAGCGGGAGGGCCGGCACAGATACGCAGTATTTT.

V gene TRBV6-5 combines with J gene TRBJ2-2, with D perhaps matching TRBD2 (6 bases). Trimming left V 5 bases short and J 3 bases short, with 10 bases between. This CDR3 contains 14 residues. In germline, CDR1 is MNHEY, CDR2 SVGAGI. CDR3 protein: CASSLGGDTGELFF. The CDR3 DNA follows: TGTGCCAGCAGTCTCGGCGGGGACACCGGGGAGCTGTTTTTT.

V and J are TRBV19 and TRBJ1-2, with TRBD1 matching 7 bases. CDR1 is LNHDA, CDR2 SQIVND, per germline (reference sequence). This CDR3 has 13 amino acids. V shed 6 bases, J shed 6 bases, and the junction held 7 bases outside the gene matches. The CDR3 spells CASRPTGAHGYTF. Here the CDR3 DNA reads TGTGCCAGTAGACCTACAGGGGCTCATGGCTACACCTTC.

The J gene is TRBJ2-1, the V gene TRBV27; 14 positions agree with TRBD2. From germline, CDR1 is MNHEY and CDR2 SMNVEV (reference sequence). J lost 10 bases, V lost 5 bases, and 10 bases had no gene match. This CDR3 is built from 16 residues. The CDR3 sequence is CASSIRLAGGPAEQFF. The CDR3, as DNA: TGTGCCAGCAGTATAAGACTAGCGGGAGGGCCGGCAGAGCAGTTCTTC.

This clone showed up just once. The chain has TRBV5-5 and TRBJ2-3; a weak D match, TRBD2 (5 bases). Germline V gives CDR1 SGHKS, CDR2 YYEKEE (reference sequence). The CDR3 is made up of 15 amino acids. Trimming shortened V by 2 bases and J by 0 bases, and 10 bases separated the two germline ends. As DNA, the CDR3 is TGTGCCAGCAGCTTTACCGGGATTAGCACAGATACGCAGTATTTT. Residues: CASSFTGISTDTQYF.

The chain couples TRBV25-1 to TRBJ1-2; 8 bases map to TRBD1. The trim removed 4 bases at V and 3 bases at J, leaving 7 bases unmatched. Germline CDR1 is MGHDK and CDR2 is SYGVNS. The CDR3 contains 15 residues. CDR3 in DNA: TGTGCCAGCAGTGGTTACAGGGGGGATGACTATGGCTACACCTTC. This encodes CASSGYRGDDYGYTF.

This chain links TRBV28 with TRBJ2-7; D may be TRBD2 (6 bases). The CDR3 is 15 residues long. From germline, CDR1 is MDHEN and CDR2 SYDVKM. V was cut by 2 bases and J by 0 bases, with 11 bases left in between. DNA of the CDR3: TGTGCCAGCAGTTTAACGGGACTGTTCTCCTACGAGCAGTACTTC. Amino acid sequence: CASSLTGLFSYEQYF.

The chain carries TRBV28 and TRBJ1-3; the D gene is possibly TRBD1 (5 bases). This CDR3 has 16 residues. The V end was cut by 4 bases, the J end by 5 bases, with 18 bases between. Looked up from germline, CDR1 is MDHEN and CDR2 is SYDVKM. The CDR3 region is CASSWGDAWRRNTIYF. CDR3 bases: TGTGCCAGCAGTTGGGGGGACGCATGGAGGAGAAACACCATATATTTT.

This chain uses TRBV7-2 with TRBJ2-2; tentative D call: TRBD1 (5 bases). The V end was cut by 2 bases, the J end by 5 bases, with 12 bases between. Germline V gives CDR1 SGHTA, CDR2 FQGNSA. The CDR3 consists of 15 residues. The CDR3 loop is CASSLNRPRTGELFF. CDR3 in DNA: TGTGCCAGCAGCTTAAACAGGCCCCGGACCGGGGAGCTGTTTTTT.

The chain carries TRBV4-3 and TRBJ2-7; 10 bases align to TRBD1. The length of the CDR3 is 15 residues. The V and J ends lost 3 bases and 2 bases, in that order; junction bases with no gene match: 4. Germline V gene data show CDR1 as LGHNA and CDR2 as YSLEER. CDR3 DNA: TGCGCCAGCAGCCAGGCCGGGACAGGGGCCTACGAGCAGTACTTC. Its protein product is CASSQAGTGAYEQYF.

The chain couples TRBV18 to TRBJ2-1, with D perhaps matching TRBD2 (5 bases). Germline values: CDR1 KGHSH, CDR2 LQKENI. The CDR3 contains 15 residues. The germline V and J ends were trimmed by 1 base and 6 bases, with 13 bases remaining between them. Here the CDR3 DNA reads TGTGCCAGCTCACCACGGGCTAGCAAGGGCAATGAGCAGTTCTTC. This encodes CASSPRASKGNEQFF.

The DNA of the CDR3 is TGCGCCAGCAATTTCCGGGACAGGGAGGTTTCTGAAGCTTTCTTT. Translating it yields CASNFRDREVSEAFF. V is TRBV10-1 and J is TRBJ1-1, with TRBD1 matching 9 bases. The CDR3 runs to 15 residues. With V trimmed by 7 bases and J by 6 bases, 12 bases remained unmatched. Germline-derived CDR1 and CDR2 are WNHNN and SYGVQD (reference sequence).

The chain uses TRBV11-3 and TRBJ2-1; a weak D match, TRBD2 (6 bases). CDR1 SGHNT and CDR2 YENEEA come from the germline V gene. This CDR3 is built from 18 residues. Between the trimmed V and J ends, which lost 1 base and 11 bases, there was a span of 27 bases. DNA for the CDR3: TGTGCCAGCAGCTTAGGGACTGGAAGAGTTGGGGGGAGAAATAAGCAGTTCTTC. Residues: CASSLGTGRVGGRNKQFF.